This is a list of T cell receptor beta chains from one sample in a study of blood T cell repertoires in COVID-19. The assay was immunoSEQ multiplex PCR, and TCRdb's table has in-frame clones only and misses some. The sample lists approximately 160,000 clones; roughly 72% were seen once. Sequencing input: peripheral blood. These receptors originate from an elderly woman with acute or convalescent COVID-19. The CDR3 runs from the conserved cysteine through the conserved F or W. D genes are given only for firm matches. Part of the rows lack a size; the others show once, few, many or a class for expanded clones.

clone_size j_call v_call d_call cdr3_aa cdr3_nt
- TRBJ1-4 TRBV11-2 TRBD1 CASSTRTGLEKLFF TGTGCCAGCAGCACCCGGACAGGCCTAGAAAAACTGTTTTTT
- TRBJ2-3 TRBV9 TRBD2 CASSVASGEVDTQYF TGTGCCAGCAGCGTAGCTAGCGGGGAGGTAGATACGCAGTATTTT
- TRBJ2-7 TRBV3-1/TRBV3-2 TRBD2 CASSETSGSHYEQYF TGTGCCAGCAGCGAGACTAGCGGGAGTCACTACGAGCAGTACTTC
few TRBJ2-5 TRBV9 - CASSVGVGLETQYF TGTGCCAGCAGCGTTGGTGTGGGCCTAGAGACCCAGTACTTC
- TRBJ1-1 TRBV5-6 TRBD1 CASSPDRVGTEAFF TGTGCCAGCAGCCCGGACAGGGTGGGCACTGAAGCTTTCTTT
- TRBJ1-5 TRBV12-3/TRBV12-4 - CASSYKENQPQHF TGTGCCAGCAGTTACAAAGAAAATCAGCCCCAGCATTTT
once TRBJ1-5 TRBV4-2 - CASSQDRNDRPQHF TGTGCCAGCAGCCAAGATAGAAACGACAGGCCCCAGCATTTT
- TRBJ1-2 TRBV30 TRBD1 CAWSPTGDGYTF TGTGCCTGGAGTCCGACAGGGGATGGCTACACCTTC
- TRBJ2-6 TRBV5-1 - CASSVTGTGANVLTF TGCGCCAGCAGCGTAACAGGGACTGGGGCCAACGTCCTGACTTTC
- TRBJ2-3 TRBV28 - CASSLARGTDTQYF TGTGCCAGCAGTTTAGCCAGGGGTACAGATACGCAGTATTTT
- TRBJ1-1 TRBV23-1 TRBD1 CASSQRGGLNTEAFF TGCGCCAGCAGTCAACGAGGGGGCCTGAACACTGAAGCTTTCTTT
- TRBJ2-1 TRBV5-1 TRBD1 CASSKGQRTYYNEQFF TGCGCCAGCAGCAAGGGACAGAGGACGTACTACAATGAGCAGTTCTTC
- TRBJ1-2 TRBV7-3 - CASSPGGLDYGYTF TGTGCCAGCAGCCCCGGGGGGCTTGACTATGGCTACACCTTC
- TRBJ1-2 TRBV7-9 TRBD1 CATEQGALYGYTF TGTGCCACTGAACAGGGGGCCCTGTATGGCTACACCTTC
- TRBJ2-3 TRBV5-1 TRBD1 CASSLPGQTQDTQYF TGCGCCAGCAGCCTTCCGGGACAGACTCAAGATACGCAGTATTTT
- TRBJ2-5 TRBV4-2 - CASSPASSETQYF TGTGCCAGCAGCCCCGCTAGTTCAGAGACCCAGTACTTC
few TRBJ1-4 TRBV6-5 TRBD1 CASSYNRGATNEKLFF TGTGCCAGCAGTTACAACAGGGGGGCAACTAATGAAAAACTGTTTTTT
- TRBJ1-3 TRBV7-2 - CATSVMTYGNTIYF TGTGCCACCTCGGTAATGACTTATGGAAACACCATATATTTT
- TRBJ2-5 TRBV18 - CASSETGETQYF TGTGCCAGCTCAGAAACGGGGGAGACCCAGTACTTC
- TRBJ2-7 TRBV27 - CASTMAGAHEQYF TGTGCCAGCACCATGGCGGGGGCCCACGAGCAGTACTTC
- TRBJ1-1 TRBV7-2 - CASSRDNMNTEAFF TGTGCCAGCAGCAGGGACAACATGAACACTGAAGCTTTCTTT
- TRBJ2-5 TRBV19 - CASTADPEGGTQYF TGTGCCAGTACCGCGGACCCCGAGGGAGGGACCCAGTACTTC
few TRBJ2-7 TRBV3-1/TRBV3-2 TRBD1 CASSTRDRGGNEQYF TGTGCCAGCAGCACCCGGGACAGGGGAGGGAACGAGCAGTACTTC
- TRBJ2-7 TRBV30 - CAWSVLARGEQYF TGTGCCTGGAGTGTACTCGCCAGGGGCGAGCAGTACTTC
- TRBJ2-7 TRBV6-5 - CASSYSVAEAYEQYF TGTGCCAGCAGTTACTCGGTAGCGGAGGCTTACGAGCAGTACTTC
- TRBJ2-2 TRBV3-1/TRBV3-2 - CASSHGSSVEITGELFF TGTGCCAGCAGCCACGGATCTAGTGTTGAAATCACCGGGGAGCTGTTTTTT
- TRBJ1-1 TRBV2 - CASSSDTNTEAFF TGTGCCAGCAGTTCGGACACGAACACTGAAGCTTTCTTT
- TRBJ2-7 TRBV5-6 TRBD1 CASSKGTGRLYEQYF TGTGCCAGCAGCAAAGGGACAGGCCGACTCTACGAGCAGTACTTC
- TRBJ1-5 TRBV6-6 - CASSYSMGGSNQPQHF TGTGCCAGCAGTTACTCGATGGGGGGAAGCAATCAGCCCCAGCATTTT
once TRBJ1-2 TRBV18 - CASSLSEVYGYTF TGTGCCAGCTCACTCTCGGAGGTCTATGGCTACACCTTC
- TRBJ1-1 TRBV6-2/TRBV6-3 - CASSSGQSYTEAFF TGTGCCAGCAGTTCAGGACAGAGCTACACTGAAGCTTTCTTT
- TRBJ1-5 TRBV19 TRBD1 CASQTGTANQPQHF TGTGCCAGTCAGACCGGGACAGCCAATCAGCCCCAGCATTTT
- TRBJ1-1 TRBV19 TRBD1 CASRKNPGTGATEAFF TGTGCCAGTAGAAAGAACCCCGGGACAGGGGCCACTGAAGCTTTCTTT
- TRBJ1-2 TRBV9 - CASARYPQEDSAVF TGTGCCAGCGCCCGGTATCCACAAGAGGACAGTGCCGTATTC
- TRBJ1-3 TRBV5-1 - CASSPRRSSGNTIYF TGCGCCAGCAGTCCACGGAGAAGCTCTGGAAACACCATATATTTT
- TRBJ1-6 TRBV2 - CASGATDDSPLHF TGTGCCAGCGGGGCGACGGATGATTCACCCCTCCACTTT
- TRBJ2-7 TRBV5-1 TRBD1 CASSLEGTAYEQYF TGCGCCAGCAGCTTGGAGGGGACAGCCTACGAGCAGTACTTC
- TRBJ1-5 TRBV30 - CAWSKGGDQPQHF TGTGCCTGGAGTAAGGGAGGGGACCAGCCCCAGCATTTT
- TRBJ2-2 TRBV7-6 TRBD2 CASSLSVREGTGELFF TGTGCCAGCAGCTTATCCGTCCGGGAGGGCACCGGGGAGCTGTTTTTT
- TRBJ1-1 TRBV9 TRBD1 CASSDPKWGTGVGRYSEAFF TGTGCCAGCAGCGACCCAAAGTGGGGGACAGGGGTTGGTCGGTACTCTGAAGCTTTCTTT
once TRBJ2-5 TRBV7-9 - CASSLGGQKETQYF TGTGCCAGCAGCTTGGGGGGACAGAAAGAGACCCAGTACTTC
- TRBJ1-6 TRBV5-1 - CASTPDGVTDSPLHF TGCGCCAGCACCCCGGACGGGGTTACGGATTCACCCCTCCACTTT
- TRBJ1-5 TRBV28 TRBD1 CASSRHTTGGGQPQHF TGTGCCAGCAGCAGACATACAACAGGGGGCGGTCAGCCCCAGCATTTT
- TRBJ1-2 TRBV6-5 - CASSYLQVPSYGYTF TGTGCCAGCAGTTATTTACAGGTCCCCTCCTATGGCTACACCTTC
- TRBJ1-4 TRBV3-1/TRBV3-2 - CASSGGSAFDEKLFF TGTGCCAGCAGTGGCGGCTCCGCTTTCGATGAAAAACTGTTTTTT
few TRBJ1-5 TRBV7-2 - CASSHRSGGDQPQHF TGTGCCAGCAGCCATCGGTCCGGGGGAGATCAGCCCCAGCATTTT
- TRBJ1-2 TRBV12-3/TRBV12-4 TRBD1 CASSWGQGNEYTF TGTGCCAGCAGTTGGGGACAGGGAAACGAGTACACCTTC
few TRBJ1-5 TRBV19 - CASAQGTDQPQHF TGTGCCAGTGCACAGGGTACGGATCAGCCCCAGCATTTT
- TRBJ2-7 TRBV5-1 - CASSLAQGSWEQYF TGCGCCAGCAGCTTGGCACAGGGAAGCTGGGAGCAGTACTTC
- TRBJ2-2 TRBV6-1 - CASSEGHTGELFF TGTGCCAGCAGTGAGGGGCACACCGGGGAGCTGTTTTTT
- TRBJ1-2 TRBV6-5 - CASSFSTGTNYSYTF TGTGCCAGCAGCTTTTCCACAGGGACTAACTATAGCTACACCTTC
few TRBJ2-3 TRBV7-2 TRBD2 CASSYPGLAVGPDTQYF TGTGCCAGCAGCTACCCGGGACTAGCGGTAGGCCCAGATACGCAGTATTTT
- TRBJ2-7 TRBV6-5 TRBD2 CASSLISGSLHEQYF TGTGCCAGCAGCCTAATTAGCGGGAGTCTGCACGAGCAGTACTTC
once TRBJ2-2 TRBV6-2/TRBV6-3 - CASRPLTRDTGELFF TGTGCCAGCCGCCCACTGACCAGGGACACCGGGGAGCTGTTTTTT
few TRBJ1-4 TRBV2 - CASKPGLANEKLFF TGTGCCAGCAAGCCGGGACTGGCTAATGAAAAACTGTTTTTT
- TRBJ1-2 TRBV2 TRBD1 CASTPGQNYGYTF TGTGCCAGCACCCCGGGACAGAACTATGGCTACACCTTC
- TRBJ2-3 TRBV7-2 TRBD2 CASSPQAGGTDTQYF TGTGCCAGCAGCCCCCAAGCGGGGGGGACAGATACGCAGTATTTT
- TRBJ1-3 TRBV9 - CASSVEYAGLINSGNTIYF TGTGCCAGCAGCGTAGAGTATGCAGGGCTAATCAACTCTGGAAACACCATATATTTT
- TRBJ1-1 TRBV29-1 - CSVDPRSKTNTEAFF TGCAGCGTTGATCCCCGCAGTAAAACGAACACTGAAGCTTTCTTT